The sample holds a few counts of the clone carrying this T cell receptor beta chain. This specimen comes from a study of CD8 T cells in Susac syndrome. Random-hexamer reverse transcription was applied to about 0.5 to 1 ug RNA. TCRdb re-analysed the immunoSEQ multiplex PCR reads in MiXCR, keeping a single row per CDR3 protein. In the table there are around 180,000 distinct CDR3 sequences, approximately 95% of which are singletons. CDR1 MNHEY and CDR2 SMNVEV come from the germline V gene (reference sequence). The ends were cut back, 4 bases at V and 2 bases at J, with 6 bases in the middle. The CDR3 runs 12 residues.

The receptor's source is a human donor with multiple sclerosis. Sequencing used CD8+ T cells from PBMCs. This chain joins TRBV27 and TRBJ2-7; D gene unclear. In DNA, the CDR3 is TGTGCCAGCAGTTCCACCGCCTACGAGCAGTACTTC. Amino acid sequence: CASSSTAYEQYF.